A single sample gave rise to the 29 T cell receptor beta chains below, sequenced in a study of Graves' ophthalmopathy and Graves' hyperthyroidism. Amplification of TCR beta CDR3 regions used RNA transcripts. After a first-round RT-PCR with HTBI primers, a second-round multiplex PCR was run. TCRdb fed the multiplex PCR reads into MiXCR, producing one record per CDR3 protein. Altogether a few hundred thousand distinct CDR3 sequences are present, 18% being singletons, with the ten largest covering around 1.5%. The material sequenced was peripheral blood. The receptors stem from a woman younger than 35 with Graves' ophthalmopathy.

J is TRBJ2-2 and V is TRBV28; D remains unclear. V lost 3 bases and J 3 bases, leaving 8 bases between the germline ends. Germline lookup yields CDR1 MDHEN and CDR2 SYDVKM. This CDR3 region has 14 residues. This CDR3 is CASSLVEYTGELFF. For the CDR3, the DNA is TGTGCCAGCAGTTTGGTGGAGTACACCGGGGAGCTGTTTTTT.

This chain links TRBV24-1 with TRBJ2-5; tentatively, D is TRBD1 (6 bases). Trimming removed 7 bases at V and 7 bases at J, with 27 bases between. In germline, CDR1 is KGHDR, CDR2 SFDVKD. This CDR3 has 17 amino acids. The CDR3 DNA sequence: TGTGCCACCAGCGGCACCGTGGACAGCCTCGATGTGGGGACCCAGTACTTC. Protein product: CATSGTVDSLDVGTQYF.

This clonotype was seen at least ten times. The chain is built from TRBV6-2 or TRBV6-3 and TRBJ1-5; TRBD1 matches at 7 bases. The CDR3 is made up of 14 amino acids. V trimming: 2 bases; J trimming: 6 bases; junction bases outside the gene matches: 4. CDR1 and CDR2 (germline): MNHEY, SVGEGT. Here the CDR3 reads CASSYLGGFQPQHF. In DNA, the CDR3 is TGTGCCAGCAGTTACCTAGGGGGCTTTCAGCCCCAGCATTTT.

V gene TRBV9 combines with J gene TRBJ1-2; D is unresolved. Trimming removed 4 bases at V and 0 bases at J, with 19 bases between. This CDR3 is built from 17 residues. Per germline, CDR1 SGDLS and CDR2 YYNGEE. CDR3 nucleotide sequence: TGTGCCAGCAGCCCCCGGCAGGAGAGATTATCTAACTATGGCTACACCTTC. It is translated as CASSPRQERLSNYGYTF. Full variable domain (rest looked up from reference TRBV9 and TRBJ1-2): DSGVTQTPKHLITATGQRVTLRCSPRSGDLSVYWYQQSLDQGLQFLIQYYNGEERAKGNILERFSAQQFPDLHSELNLSSLELGDSALYFCASSPRQERLSNYGYTFGSGTRLTVV.

This clonotype came up many times. The chain has TRBV12-3 or TRBV12-4 and TRBJ2-7; TRBD2 aligns across 9 bases. The CDR3 runs 15 residues. The J segment lost 6 bases and the V segment lost 3 bases, leaving 9 bases of the junction unmatched. CDR3 nucleotide sequence: TGTGCCAGCAGTTTGCGGCGGGAGGGCCATGGCGAGCAGTACTTC. This gives the protein CASSLRREGHGEQYF.

This sequence joins TRBV12-3 or TRBV12-4 and TRBJ1-6; 8 nucleotides line up with TRBD1. The CDR3 length is 15 residues. Losses at the gene ends were 5 bases for V and 5 bases for J; bases not matched to a gene: 5. The CDR3 protein is CASSEGQGNNSPLHF. CDR3 coding DNA: TGTGCCAGCAGTGAAGGACAGGGCAATAATTCACCCCTCCACTTT.

The sample holds many counts of this clonotype. The rearrangement uses TRBV30 and TRBJ2-2; the D gene is possibly TRBD1 (5 bases). Looked up from germline, CDR1 is GTSNPN and CDR2 is SVGIG (reference sequence). Trimming left V 4 bases short and J 4 bases short, with 7 bases between. The CDR3 is 12 amino acids. The CDR3 region has the DNA TGTGCCTGGACTAGGGGCACCGGGGAGCTGTTTTTT. It yields the protein CAWTRGTGELFF.

The chain has TRBV15 and TRBJ2-5; 8 bases are shared with TRBD1. The germline gives CDR1 LNHNV, CDR2 YYDKDF (reference sequence). Losses at the gene ends were 2 bases for V and 4 bases for J; bases not matched to a gene: 6. CDR3 length: 15 amino acids. The CDR3 is CATSRPDRARETQYF. CDR3 DNA: TGTGCCACCAGCAGACCGGACAGGGCGAGAGAGACCCAGTACTTC.

This clonotype was observed at least ten times. The rearrangement joins TRBV5-1 to TRBJ2-7; TRBD2 agrees at 7 bases. This CDR3 has 15 amino acids. Germline CDR1 SGHRS, CDR2 YFSETQ. V lost 0 bases and J lost 0; bases outside the gene matches: 3. CDR3 protein: CASSLDGRHSYEQYF. The CDR3, as DNA: TGCGCCAGCAGCTTGGACGGGAGGCACTCCTACGAGCAGTACTTC.

The chain combines TRBV27 with TRBJ2-7; 10 bases fit TRBD2. There are 15 residues in the CDR3. J gave up 2 bases and V 3 bases, and 4 bases lay outside the gene matches. The germline V gene has CDR1 MNHEY and CDR2 SMNVEV (reference sequence). CDR3 nucleotide sequence: TGTGCCAGCAGTTTTAGCGGGAGGATGCCCTACGAGCAGTACTTC. Protein product: CASSFSGRMPYEQYF.

This clonotype occurred many times. The rearrangement joins TRBV12-3 or TRBV12-4 to TRBJ1-6, with D perhaps TRBD1 (5 bases). V was shortened by 5 bases and J by 7 bases, with 15 bases between the two germline ends. The CDR3 spans 15 residues. The DNA for the CDR3 is TGTGCCAGCAGTGAGCAGGGTAGTAAGAATTCACCCCTCCACTTT. Protein: CASSEQGSKNSPLHF.

This clonotype was observed many times. Written as DNA, the CDR3 is TGTGCCAGCAGGATCTTTCGCGGGGAGCCCCAGCATTTT. Translating it yields CASRIFRGEPQHF. The chain has TRBV2 and TRBJ1-5, with D hard to call. The V end was cut by 6 bases, the J end by 8 bases, with 14 bases between. This CDR3 spans 13 amino acids. Germline V gives CDR1 SNHLY, CDR2 FYNNEI.

This clonotype was observed many times. The chain combines TRBV9 with TRBJ2-5; D gene ambiguous. CDR1 is SGDLS and CDR2 is YYNGEE in the germline V gene. The germline V and J ends were trimmed by 2 bases and 4 bases, with 18 bases remaining between them. The CDR3 contains 16 residues. CDR3 sequence reads: CASSVTSTLDVETQYF. In DNA, the CDR3 is TGTGCCAGCAGCGTCACCTCTACCTTGGACGTAGAGACCCAGTACTTC.

This clonotype was counted many times. The chain carries TRBV9 and TRBJ1-2, with D hard to call. CDR1 SGDLS and CDR2 YYNGEE come from the germline V gene. The V and J ends lost 4 bases and 0 bases respectively, with 13 bases between them. The CDR3 has 15 residues. DNA for the CDR3: TGTGCCAGCAGCCTCTACGACGACGCTAACTATGGCTACACCTTC. Its translation is CASSLYDDANYGYTF.

This clonotype was seen many times. V is TRBV28 and J is TRBJ2-7, with D perhaps matching TRBD1 (5 bases). The length of the CDR3 is 13 residues. In germline, CDR1 is MDHEN, CDR2 SYDVKM. The V gene lost 7 bases and the J gene lost 2 bases, with 12 bases spanning the gap. The CDR3 nucleotides are TGTGCCAGCAACCCGCAGGGTCCCTACGAGCAGTACTTC. Translation: CASNPQGPYEQYF. The full variable domain, its missing parts supplied by reference TRBV28 and TRBJ2-7, is DVKVTQSSRYLVKRTGEKVFLECVQDMDHENMFWYRQDPGLGLRLIYFSYDVKMKEKGDIPEGYSVSREKKERFSLILESASTNQTSMYLCASNPQGPYEQYFGPGTRLTVT.

At least ten counts were recorded for this clonotype. The rearrangement uses TRBV11-2 and TRBJ1-6; D uncertain. Trimming left V 5 bases short and J 10 bases short, with 24 bases between. The CDR3 is 17 amino acids. CDR1 SGHAT and CDR2 FQNNGV come from the germline V gene. CDR3: CASSALGRRAAGSPLHF. The DNA of the CDR3 is TGTGCCAGCAGCGCCCTGGGGAGGAGGGCGGCTGGGTCACCCCTCCACTTT. The complete variable domain, with remaining parts taken from reference TRBV11-2 and TRBJ1-6, reads EAGVAQSPRYKIIEKRQSVAFWCNPISGHATLYWYQQILGQGPKLLIQFQNNGVVDDSQLPKDRFSAERLKGVDSTLKIQPAKLEDSAVYLCASSALGRRAAGSPLHFGNGTRLTVT.

There are many counts of this clonotype. J is TRBJ2-7 and V is TRBV7-2; D is undetermined. The CDR3 loop spans 15 amino acids. The germline V gene encodes CDR1 SGHTA and CDR2 FQGNSA. Deletions cut 2 bases from V and 2 bases from J, with 13 bases between. This chain's CDR3 is CASSLSRPPAYEQYF. The CDR3 DNA reads as TGTGCCAGCAGCTTATCCAGGCCCCCGGCCTACGAGCAGTACTTC.

In its sample, this clonotype was seen many times. The rearrangement uses TRBV28 and TRBJ1-6; D not certain. V was pared by 6 bases and J by 0 bases, with 15 bases between. The CDR3 runs to 17 residues. Germline V gene lookup returns CDR1 MDHEN and CDR2 SYDVKM. The CDR3 region is CASSSLKKSSYNSPLHF. The CDR3 DNA sequence: TGTGCCAGCAGCTCTCTGAAGAAGAGCTCCTATAATTCACCCCTCCACTTT.

This clonotype was seen at least ten times. This rearrangement joins TRBV6-2 or TRBV6-3 to TRBJ2-7; D may be TRBD1 (5 bases). CDR1 MNHEY and CDR2 SVGEGT come from the germline V gene. This CDR3 comprises 15 residues. Trimming left V 5 bases short and J 3 bases short, with 17 bases between. CDR3 residues: CASSPTGVILYEQYF. CDR3 DNA: TGTGCCAGCAGTCCCACAGGCGTTATACTCTACGAGCAGTACTTC.

The chain employs TRBV11-3 and TRBJ2-2, with D perhaps matching TRBD2 (5 bases). The CDR3 consists of 15 residues. Deletions cut 3 bases from V and 3 bases from J, with 11 bases between. Germline CDR1 reads SGHNT; CDR2 reads YENEEA. CDR3 loop: CASSLDSPYTGELFF. The CDR3 DNA sequence: TGTGCCAGCAGCTTGGACTCCCCCTACACCGGGGAGCTGTTTTTT.

This clonotype has just a few counts. The rearrangement joins TRBV6-5 to TRBJ2-7, with a possible D match to TRBD1 (6 bases). The germline CDR1 and CDR2 sequences are MNHEY and SVGAGI. This CDR3 is built from 15 residues. V dropped 2 bases and J dropped 1 base, with 12 bases sitting between them. The CDR3 sequence is CASSYGRGESYEQYF. CDR3 in DNA: TGTGCCAGCAGTTACGGCAGGGGAGAGTCCTACGAGCAGTACTTC.

This clonotype was seen many times. The chain uses TRBV4-2 and TRBJ1-1, with a possible D match to TRBD1 (5 bases). The CDR3 contains 17 residues. The germline V gene encodes CDR1 LGHNA and CDR2 YNFKEQ. V lost 1 base and J lost 1, with 16 bases in between. The CDR3 DNA sequence: TGTGCCAGCAGCCAAGTAGCGAGGGGATCGTGGAACACTGAAGCTTTCTTT. This codes for CASSQVARGSWNTEAFF.

This clonotype was seen repeatedly, ten times or more. The genes are TRBV20-1 and TRBJ2-5; either TRBD1 or TRBD2 may fit D (5 bases each). Germline V gene lookup returns CDR1 DFQATT and CDR2 SNEGSKA (reference sequence). The CDR3 contains 12 residues. Trimming took off 5 bases at V and 3 bases at J, with 10 bases between the two ends. This CDR3 reads CSAYRGEETQYF. The CDR3 region has the DNA TGCAGTGCTTATAGAGGGGAAGAGACCCAGTACTTC.

The table lists this clonotype with many counts. The rearrangement uses TRBV7-2 and TRBJ2-7; maybe TRBD2 (6 bases). The CDR3 has 15 residues. Looked up from germline, CDR1 is SGHTA and CDR2 is FQGNSA. Between the trimmed V and J ends, which lost 0 bases and 4 bases, there was a span of 13 bases. In DNA, the CDR3 is TGTGCCAGCAGCTTAGCGGGAGGACTCGGGTACGAGCAGTACTTC. Translating it yields CASSLAGGLGYEQYF.

The chain employs TRBV19 and TRBJ2-4, with 12 nucleotides matching TRBD2. The CDR3 covers 17 residues. Germline CDR1 reads LNHDA; CDR2 reads SQIVND (reference sequence). Unmatched junction bases numbered 9, after V lost 6 bases and J lost 3 bases. The CDR3 DNA is TGTGCCAGTAGCCTCACCGGGACTAGCGGGTTCAAAAACATTCAGTACTTC. Amino acid sequence: CASSLTGTSGFKNIQYF.

V and J are TRBV6-2 or TRBV6-3 and TRBJ2-7; 8 nucleotides agree with TRBD1. This CDR3 comprises 13 residues. The J segment lost 5 bases and the V segment lost 10 bases, leaving 10 bases of the junction unmatched. From germline, CDR1 is MNHEY and CDR2 SVGEGT. The CDR3 here is CATSRTGYDEQYF. CDR3 DNA sequence: TGTGCCACCTCCCGGACAGGGTACGACGAGCAGTACTTC.

This clonotype was observed at least ten times. The rearrangement links TRBV6-2 or TRBV6-3 to TRBJ1-1, with 7 bases matching TRBD1. The germline V gene encodes CDR1 MNHEY and CDR2 SVGEGT. The CDR3 sequence is 13 residues long. The V segment lost 0 bases and the J segment 8 bases; nucleotides outside the gene matches: 3. The CDR3 reads CASSYSDRVEAFF. As DNA, the CDR3 is TGTGCCAGCAGTTACTCAGACAGGGTCGAAGCTTTCTTT.

This clonotype has at least ten counts. This chain joins TRBV12-3 or TRBV12-4 and TRBJ2-5; D may be TRBD2 (6 bases). V lost 3 bases to trimming and J lost 3 bases, with 11 bases between them. CDR3 size: 14 residues. The CDR3 region has the DNA TGTGCCAGCAGTTTTGGAGGGATTGAAGAGACCCAGTACTTC. This codes for CASSFGGIEETQYF.

This clonotype was observed many times. A read error may account for a junction end that differs from germline. The J gene is TRBJ2-2, the V gene TRBV18; D call uncertain. Germline assignment: CDR1 KGHSH and CDR2 LQKENI. CDR3 length: 13 amino acids. The CDR3 region is CASSPENTGELFF. The CDR3 region has the DNA TGCGCCAGCAGCCCAGAGAACACCGGGGAGCTGTTTTTT.